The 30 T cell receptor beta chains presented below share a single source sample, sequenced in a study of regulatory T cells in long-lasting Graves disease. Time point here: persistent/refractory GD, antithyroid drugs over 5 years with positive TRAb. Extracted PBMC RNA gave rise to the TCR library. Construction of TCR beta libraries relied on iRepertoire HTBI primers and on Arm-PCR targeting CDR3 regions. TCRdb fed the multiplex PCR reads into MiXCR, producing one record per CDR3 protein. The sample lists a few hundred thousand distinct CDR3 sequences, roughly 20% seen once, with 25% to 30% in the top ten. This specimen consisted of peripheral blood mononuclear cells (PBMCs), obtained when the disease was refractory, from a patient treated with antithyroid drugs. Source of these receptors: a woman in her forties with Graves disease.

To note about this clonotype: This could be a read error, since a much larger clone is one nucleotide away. CDR3 amino acids: CVSGPNTGELFF. The DNA for the CDR3 is TGTGTCAGCGGCCCGAACACCGGGGAGCTGTTTTTT. The chain is built from TRBV6-2 or TRBV6-3 and TRBJ2-2, with a possible D match to TRBD2 (5 bases). There are 12 residues in the CDR3. Per the germline V gene, CDR1 is MNHEY and CDR2 is SVGEGT.

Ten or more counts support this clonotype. CDR3 in amino acids: CASSLWMQGANSPLHF. CDR3 nucleotides: TGTGCCAGCAGCCTCTGGATGCAGGGGGCTAATTCACCCCTCCACTTT. The chain recombines TRBV11-2 with TRBJ1-6, with 8 nucleotides matching TRBD1. The CDR3 contains 16 residues. Germline V gene lookup returns CDR1 SGHAT and CDR2 FQNNGV. V lost 5 bases, J lost 6 bases, and 9 bases stayed unmatched. Variable domain in full (rest from reference TRBV11-2 and TRBJ1-6): EAGVAQSPRYKIIEKRQSVAFWCNPISGHATLYWYQQILGQGPKLLIQFQNNGVVDDSQLPKDRFSAERLKGVDSTLKIQPAKLEDSAVYLCASSLWMQGANSPLHFGNGTRLTVT.

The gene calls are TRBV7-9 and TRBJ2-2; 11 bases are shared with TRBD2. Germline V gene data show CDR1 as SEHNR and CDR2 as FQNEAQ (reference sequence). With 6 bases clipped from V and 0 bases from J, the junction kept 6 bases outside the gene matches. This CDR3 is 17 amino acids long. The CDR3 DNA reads TGTGCCAGCAGGACCGGGACTAGCGGTGCGAACACCGGGGAGCTGTTTTTT. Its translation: CASRTGTSGANTGELFF.

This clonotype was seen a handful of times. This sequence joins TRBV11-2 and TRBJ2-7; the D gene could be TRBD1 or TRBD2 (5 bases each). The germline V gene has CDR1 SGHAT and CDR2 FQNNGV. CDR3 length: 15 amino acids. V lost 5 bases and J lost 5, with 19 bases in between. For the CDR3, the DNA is TGTGCCAGCAGCAAAAATGAACCTCAGGGAGACGAGCAGTACTTC. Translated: CASSKNEPQGDEQYF.

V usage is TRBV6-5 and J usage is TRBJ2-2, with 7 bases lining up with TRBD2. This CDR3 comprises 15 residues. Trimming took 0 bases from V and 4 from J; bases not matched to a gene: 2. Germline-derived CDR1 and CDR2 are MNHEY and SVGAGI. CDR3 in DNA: TGTGCCAGCAGTTACTCGGCTAGCGGCACCGGGGAGCTGTTTTTT. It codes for CASSYSASGTGELFF.

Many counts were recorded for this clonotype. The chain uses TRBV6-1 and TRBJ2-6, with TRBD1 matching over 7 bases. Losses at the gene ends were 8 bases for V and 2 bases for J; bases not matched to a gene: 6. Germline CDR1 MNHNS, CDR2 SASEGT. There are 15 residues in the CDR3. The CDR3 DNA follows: TGTGCCAGCTTGAAGACAGGGACTGGGGCCAACGTCCTGACTTTC. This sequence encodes CASLKTGTGANVLTF.

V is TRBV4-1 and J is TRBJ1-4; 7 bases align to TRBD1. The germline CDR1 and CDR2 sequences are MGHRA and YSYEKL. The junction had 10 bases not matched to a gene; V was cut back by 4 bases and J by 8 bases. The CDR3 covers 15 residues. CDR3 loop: CASSPRQGLGEKLFF. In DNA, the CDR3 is TGCGCCAGCAGCCCCCGACAGGGTTTAGGAGAAAAACTGTTTTTT.

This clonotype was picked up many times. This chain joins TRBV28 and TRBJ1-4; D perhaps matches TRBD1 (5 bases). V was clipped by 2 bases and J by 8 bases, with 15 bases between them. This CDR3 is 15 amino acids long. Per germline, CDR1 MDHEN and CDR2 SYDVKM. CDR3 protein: CASSLPGREGEKLFF. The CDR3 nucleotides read TGTGCCAGCAGTTTACCCGGCAGGGAAGGGGAAAAACTGTTTTTT.

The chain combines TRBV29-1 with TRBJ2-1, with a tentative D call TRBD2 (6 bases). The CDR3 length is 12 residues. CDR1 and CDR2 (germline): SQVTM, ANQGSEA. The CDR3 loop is CTVISGSYEQFF. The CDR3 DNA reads TGCACCGTAATATCCGGGAGCTATGAGCAGTTCTTC.

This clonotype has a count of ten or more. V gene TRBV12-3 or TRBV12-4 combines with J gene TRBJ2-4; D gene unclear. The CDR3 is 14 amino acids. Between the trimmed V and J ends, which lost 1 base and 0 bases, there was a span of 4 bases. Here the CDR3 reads CASSLGLAKNIQYF. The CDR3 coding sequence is TGTGCCAGCAGTTTAGGCTTAGCCAAAAACATTCAGTACTTC.

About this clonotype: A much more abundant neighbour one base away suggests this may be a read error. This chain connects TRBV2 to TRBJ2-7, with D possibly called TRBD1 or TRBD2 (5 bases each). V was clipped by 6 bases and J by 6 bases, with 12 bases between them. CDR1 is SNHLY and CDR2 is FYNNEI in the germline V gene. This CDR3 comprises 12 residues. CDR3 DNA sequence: TGTGCCAGCAGGGACAAGGGGAGCGAGCAGTACTTC. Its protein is CASRDKGSEQYF.

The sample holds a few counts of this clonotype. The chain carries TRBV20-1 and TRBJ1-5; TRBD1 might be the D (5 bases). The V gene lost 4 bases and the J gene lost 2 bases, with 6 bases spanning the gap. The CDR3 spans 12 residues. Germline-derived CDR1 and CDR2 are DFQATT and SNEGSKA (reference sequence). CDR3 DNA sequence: TGCAGTGCTAAGGGACGCAATCAGCCCCAGCATTTT. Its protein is CSAKGRNQPQHF.

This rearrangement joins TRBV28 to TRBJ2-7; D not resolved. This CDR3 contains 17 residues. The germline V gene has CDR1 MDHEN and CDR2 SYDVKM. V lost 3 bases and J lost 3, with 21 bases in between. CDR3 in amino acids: CASSFGRQTEIFYEQYF. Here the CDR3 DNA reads TGTGCCAGCAGTTTCGGTCGCCAGACCGAGATTTTCTACGAGCAGTACTTC.

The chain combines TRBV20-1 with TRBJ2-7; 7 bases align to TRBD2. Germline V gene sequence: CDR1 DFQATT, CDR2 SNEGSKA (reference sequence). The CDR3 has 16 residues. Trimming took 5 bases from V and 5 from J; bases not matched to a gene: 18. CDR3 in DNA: TGCAGTGCTGTTACGATGTTGACGGGAGGAGGGGACGAGCAGTACTTC. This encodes CSAVTMLTGGGDEQYF.

The CDR3 region is CSATRGGLNTEAFF. The CDR3 region has the DNA TGCAGTGCGACAAGAGGGGGACTAAACACTGAAGCTTTCTTT. The chain combines TRBV20-1 with TRBJ1-1, with D perhaps matching TRBD1 (6 bases). Per germline, CDR1 DFQATT and CDR2 SNEGSKA (reference sequence). The CDR3 sequence is 14 residues long. V gave up 6 bases and J gave up 2 bases, with 16 bases separating them.

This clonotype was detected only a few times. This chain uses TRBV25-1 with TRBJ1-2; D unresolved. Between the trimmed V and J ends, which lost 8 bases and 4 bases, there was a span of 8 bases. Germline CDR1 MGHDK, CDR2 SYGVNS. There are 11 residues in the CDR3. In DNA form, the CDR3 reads TGTGCCAGCGAGAGTGGCTATGGCTACACCTTC. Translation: CASESGYGYTF.

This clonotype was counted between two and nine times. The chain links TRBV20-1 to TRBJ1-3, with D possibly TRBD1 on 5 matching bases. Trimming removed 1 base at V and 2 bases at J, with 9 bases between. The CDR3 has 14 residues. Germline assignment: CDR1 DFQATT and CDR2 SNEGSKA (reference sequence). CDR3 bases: TGCAGTGCTAGAGCCGGGACGGCTGGAAACACCATATATTTT. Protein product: CSARAGTAGNTIYF.

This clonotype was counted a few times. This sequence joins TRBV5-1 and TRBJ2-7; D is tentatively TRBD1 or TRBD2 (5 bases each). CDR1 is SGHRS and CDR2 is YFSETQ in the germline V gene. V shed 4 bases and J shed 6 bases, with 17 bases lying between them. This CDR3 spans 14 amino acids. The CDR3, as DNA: TGCGCCAGCAGCCTCGGAGTGGGACCCCCCGAGCAGTACTTC. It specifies CASSLGVGPPEQYF.

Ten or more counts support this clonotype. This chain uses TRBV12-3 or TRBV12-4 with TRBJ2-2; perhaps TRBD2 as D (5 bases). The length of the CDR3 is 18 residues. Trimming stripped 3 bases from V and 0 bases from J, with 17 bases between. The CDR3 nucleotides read TGTGCCAGCAGTTTTTTAAAGAGGGTCGTCGCGAACACCGGGGAGCTGTTTTTT. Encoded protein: CASSFLKRVVANTGELFF.

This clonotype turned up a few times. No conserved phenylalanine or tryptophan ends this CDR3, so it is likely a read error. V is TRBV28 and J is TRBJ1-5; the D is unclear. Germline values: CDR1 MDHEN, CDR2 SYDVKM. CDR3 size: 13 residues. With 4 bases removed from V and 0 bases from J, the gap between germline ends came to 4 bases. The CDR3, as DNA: TGTGCCAGCAGTTCATATAGCAATCAGCCCCAGCATCTT. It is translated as CASSSYSNQPQHL.

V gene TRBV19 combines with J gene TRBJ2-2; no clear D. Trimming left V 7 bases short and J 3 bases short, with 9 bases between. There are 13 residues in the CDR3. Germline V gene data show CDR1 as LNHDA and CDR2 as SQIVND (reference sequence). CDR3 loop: CASTGRDTGELFF. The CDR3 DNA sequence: TGTGCCAGTACTGGTCGGGACACCGGGGAGCTGTTTTTT.

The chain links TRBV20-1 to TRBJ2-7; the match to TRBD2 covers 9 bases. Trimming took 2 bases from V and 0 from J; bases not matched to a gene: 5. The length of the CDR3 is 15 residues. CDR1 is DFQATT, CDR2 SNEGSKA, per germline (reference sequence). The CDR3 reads CSARLAGISSYEQYF. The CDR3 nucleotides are TGCAGTGCTAGACTAGCGGGAATCAGCTCCTACGAGCAGTACTTC.

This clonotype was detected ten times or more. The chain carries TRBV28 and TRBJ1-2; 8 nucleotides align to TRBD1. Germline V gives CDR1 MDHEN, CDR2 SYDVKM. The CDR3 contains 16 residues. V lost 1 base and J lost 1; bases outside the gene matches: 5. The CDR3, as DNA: TGTGCCAGCAGTTTATTGTCAGGGGGCGATAACTATGGCTACACCTTC. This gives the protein CASSLLSGGDNYGYTF.

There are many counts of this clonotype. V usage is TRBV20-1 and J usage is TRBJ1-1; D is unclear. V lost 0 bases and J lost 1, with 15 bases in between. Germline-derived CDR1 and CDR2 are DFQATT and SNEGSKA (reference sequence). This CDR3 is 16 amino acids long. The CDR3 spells CSARDLGGDSNTEAFF. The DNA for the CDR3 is TGCAGTGCTAGAGATCTAGGTGGAGACTCGAACACTGAAGCTTTCTTT.

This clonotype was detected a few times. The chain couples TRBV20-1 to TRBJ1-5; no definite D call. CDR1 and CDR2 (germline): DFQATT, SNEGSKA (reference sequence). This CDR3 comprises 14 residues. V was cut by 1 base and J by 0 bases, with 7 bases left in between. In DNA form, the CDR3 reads TGCAGTGCTAGAGTAGGGAATAGCAATCAGCCCCAGCATTTT. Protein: CSARVGNSNQPQHF.

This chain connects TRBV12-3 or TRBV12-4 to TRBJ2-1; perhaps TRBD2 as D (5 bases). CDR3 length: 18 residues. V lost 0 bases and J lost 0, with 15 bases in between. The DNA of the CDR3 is TGTGCCAGCAGTTTAGCGTCGGGATCCATAAGCTCCTACAATGAGCAGTTCTTC. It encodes CASSLASGSISSYNEQFF.

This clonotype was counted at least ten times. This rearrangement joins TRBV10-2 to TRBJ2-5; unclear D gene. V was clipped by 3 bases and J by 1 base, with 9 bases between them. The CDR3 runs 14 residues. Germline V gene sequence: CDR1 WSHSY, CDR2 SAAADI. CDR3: CASSEYSFQETQYF. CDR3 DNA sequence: TGCGCCAGCAGTGAATACAGTTTCCAAGAGACCCAGTACTTC.

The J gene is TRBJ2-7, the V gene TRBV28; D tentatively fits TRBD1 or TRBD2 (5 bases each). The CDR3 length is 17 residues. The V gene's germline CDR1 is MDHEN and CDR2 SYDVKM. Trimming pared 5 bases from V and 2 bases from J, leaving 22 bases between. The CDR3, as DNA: TGTGCCAGCAGTATACGGGGCCTGGGCCTTACAACCTACGAGCAGTACTTC. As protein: CASSIRGLGLTTYEQYF.

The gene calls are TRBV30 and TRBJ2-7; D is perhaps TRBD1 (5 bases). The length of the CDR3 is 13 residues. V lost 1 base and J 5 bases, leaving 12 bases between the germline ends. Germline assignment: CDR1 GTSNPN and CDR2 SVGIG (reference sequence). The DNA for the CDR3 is TGTGCCTGGAGTGAGGACACCTCTCACGAGCAGTACTTC. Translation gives CAWSEDTSHEQYF.

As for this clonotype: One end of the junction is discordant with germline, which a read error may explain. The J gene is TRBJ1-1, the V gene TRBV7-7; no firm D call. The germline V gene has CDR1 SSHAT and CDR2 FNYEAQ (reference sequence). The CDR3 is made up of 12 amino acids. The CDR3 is CASSLDWSVAFF. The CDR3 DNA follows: TGTGCTAGCAGCTTAGATTGGTCAGTGGCTTTCTTT.